The T cell receptor beta chain under discussion was sequenced for a study of cytomegalovirus exposure and HLA in healthy donors. PCR amplification relied on 60 Vbeta primers (plus 13 Jbeta primers). Clones were read by immunoSEQ multiplex PCR, and TCRdb kept only the in-frame ones, dropping some. Among some 180,000 clones listed, more than 75% were seen once. V dropped 4 bases and J dropped 3; count of bases not matched to a gene: 3. The germline V gene has CDR1 SGHVT and CDR2 SQSDAQ. The CDR3 consists of 14 residues. Study-wide results and limits: TCR beta V segments were, for the most part, productive about 90% or about 30% of the time in an earlier analysis. Owing to their indistinguishability, certain V segments, notably TRBV6-2 and TRBV6-3, were excluded. The study labeled 150 or so TCR beta chains cytomegalovirus-associated.

On this clone: Its antigen remains unknown.

J is TRBJ1-2 and V is TRBV7-4; TRBD1 matches at 9 bases. The sequence derives from a woman aged 30 to 39 in good health and CMV-seropositive. Sequences were obtained from PBMCs. CDR3 residues: CASSSDRGHYGYTF. The CDR3 coding sequence is TGTGCCAGCAGCTCGGACAGGGGACACTATGGCTACACCTTC.